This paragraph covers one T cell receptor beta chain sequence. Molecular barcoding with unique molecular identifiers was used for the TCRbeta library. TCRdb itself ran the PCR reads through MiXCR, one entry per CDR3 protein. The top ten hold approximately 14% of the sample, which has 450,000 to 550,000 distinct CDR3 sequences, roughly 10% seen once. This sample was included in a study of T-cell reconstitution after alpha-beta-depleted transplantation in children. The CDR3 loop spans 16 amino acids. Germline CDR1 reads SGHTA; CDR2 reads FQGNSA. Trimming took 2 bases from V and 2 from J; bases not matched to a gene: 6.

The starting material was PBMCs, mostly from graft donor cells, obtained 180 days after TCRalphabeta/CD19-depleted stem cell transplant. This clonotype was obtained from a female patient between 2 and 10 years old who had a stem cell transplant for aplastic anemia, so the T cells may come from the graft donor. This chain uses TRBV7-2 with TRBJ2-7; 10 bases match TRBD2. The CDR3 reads CASSLSPLAGAYEQYF. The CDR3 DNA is TGTGCCAGCAGCTTAAGCCCCCTAGCGGGAGCCTACGAGCAGTACTTC. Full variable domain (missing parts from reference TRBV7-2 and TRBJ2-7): GAGVSQSPSNKVTEKGKDVELRCDPISGHTALYWYRQSLGQGLEFLIYFQGNSAPDKSGLPSDRFSAERTGGSVSTLTIQRTQQEDSAVYLCASSLSPLAGAYEQYFGPGTRLTVT.